The 12 T cell receptor beta chains listed next were all sequenced from one sample in a study of identical twins. From the 5' RACE reads, TCRdb called clonotypes with MiXCR, one entry per CDR3 protein. The sample lists 1.5 million to 2 million distinct CDR3 sequences; less than 40% were seen once. Sequencing was carried out using cord blood. Receptors were obtained from a newborn girl in good health.

This chain connects TRBV2 to TRBJ2-3; 10 bases agree with TRBD2. The CDR3 runs to 15 residues. The V segment lost 4 bases and the J segment 5 bases; nucleotides outside the gene matches: 6. Germline V gene lookup returns CDR1 SNHLY and CDR2 FYNNEI. CDR3 DNA: TGTGCCAGCAGTGGACTAGCGGGTGGTGGAGATACGCAGTATTTT. Encoded protein: CASSGLAGGGDTQYF.

The J gene is TRBJ1-1, the V gene TRBV20-1; D unclear. In germline, CDR1 is DFQATT, CDR2 SNEGSKA (reference sequence). The CDR3 is 13 amino acids. V dropped 1 base and J dropped 2 bases, with 8 bases sitting between them. The chain's CDR3 is CSARVKGNTEAFF. In nucleotides, the CDR3 is TGCAGTGCTAGAGTCAAGGGAAACACTGAAGCTTTCTTT.

A remark on this clonotype: This may arise from a read error, as a much more abundant clone is one base away. V is TRBV4-2 and J is TRBJ2-1, with D perhaps matching TRBD2 (6 bases). This CDR3 spans 14 amino acids. Germline CDR1 is LGHNA and CDR2 is YNFKEQ. The CDR3 sequence: CASRPSGLDNGQFF. CDR3 bases: TGTGCCAGCAGACCAAGCGGGCTCGACAATGGGCAGTTCTTC.

This clonotype was picked up a small number of times. This chain links TRBV7-2 with TRBJ2-4; D is unresolved. The germline V gene has CDR1 SGHTA and CDR2 FQGNSA. This CDR3 spans 16 amino acids. Trimming removed 0 bases from V and 0 bases from J, with 9 bases in between. CDR3 DNA: TGTGCCAGCAGCTTAGCGCAGACGGTAGCCAAAAACATTCAGTACTTC. Its protein is CASSLAQTVAKNIQYF. Drawing the rest from reference TRBV7-2 and TRBJ2-4, the complete variable domain is GAGVSQSPSNKVTEKGKDVELRCDPISGHTALYWYRQSLGQGLEFLIYFQGNSAPDKSGLPSDRFSAERTGGSVSTLTIQRTQQEDSAVYLCASSLAQTVAKNIQYFGAGTRLSVL.

This clonotype was observed a few times. DNA of the CDR3: TGTGCCAGCAGTTTATGGTTTGGCAGGGGGGGATACAATGAGCAGTTCTTC. This sequence encodes CASSLWFGRGGYNEQFF. The chain carries TRBV27 and TRBJ2-1, with D perhaps given as TRBD1 or TRBD2 (7 bases each). There are 17 residues in the CDR3. Germline assignment: CDR1 MNHEY and CDR2 SMNVEV (reference sequence). Between the trimmed V and J ends, which lost 1 base and 4 bases, there was a span of 17 bases.

This clonotype has a count of ten or more. This chain joins TRBV29-1 and TRBJ2-3, with a weak D call TRBD1 (5 bases). V gave up 1 base and J gave up 5 bases, with 13 bases separating them. This CDR3 has 14 amino acids. Germline V gene data show CDR1 as SQVTM and CDR2 as ANQGSEA. The CDR3 DNA reads as TGCAGCGTTGAAGGGGGCCATATTGGAGATACGCAGTATTTT. Amino acids: CSVEGGHIGDTQYF.

In its sample, this clonotype was seen a few times. V is TRBV5-1 and J is TRBJ2-1, with 10 bases identical to TRBD2. After removal of 1 base from V and 6 bases from J, the junction contained 7 bases not matched to a gene. Germline V gene data show CDR1 as SGHRS and CDR2 as YFSETQ. The CDR3 covers 16 residues. DNA of the CDR3: TGCGCCAGCAGCTTGCGCCGGGTAGCGGGGGGCAATGAGCAGTTCTTC. Its protein product is CASSLRRVAGGNEQFF.

This clonotype came up a few times. The chain recombines TRBV12-5 with TRBJ2-3; D is perhaps TRBD1 (6 bases). Deletions cut 2 bases from V and 8 bases from J, with 11 bases between. The CDR3 has 13 amino acids. Germline V gives CDR1 LGHNT, CDR2 FRNRAP. CDR3 loop: CASGLKLGGTQYF. The CDR3 DNA follows: TGTGCTAGTGGTTTGAAGCTAGGGGGTACGCAGTATTTT.

Note on this clonotype: One junction end disagrees with the germline gene, perhaps due to a read error. This chain links TRBV9 with TRBJ2-1; maybe TRBD2 (5 bases). CDR1 SGDLS and CDR2 YYNGEE come from the germline V gene. The CDR3 consists of 12 residues. CDR3 region: CANSTDLNEQFF. The CDR3, as DNA: TGTGCCAACAGCACGGACTTAAATGAGCAGTTCTTC.

This sequence joins TRBV20-1 and TRBJ2-5; D remains unclear. The DNA end favors TRBJ2-7, so the J call may be wrong. The CDR3 consists of 13 residues. Germline CDR1 and CDR2: DFQATT and SNEGSKA (reference sequence). In nucleotides, the CDR3 is TGCAGTGCTAGTGACCGAACCCATTACGAGCAGTACTTC. Protein product: CSASDRTHYEQYF.

The chain carries TRBV20-1 and TRBJ2-1; 10 bases map to TRBD2. CDR3 size: 14 residues. Trimming took 5 bases from V and 10 from J; bases not matched to a gene: 11. CDR1 is DFQATT and CDR2 is SNEGSKA in the germline V gene (reference sequence). The chain's CDR3 is CSARKREGQEEQFF. CDR3 sequence (DNA): TGCAGTGCTCGAAAGCGGGAGGGCCAGGAAGAGCAGTTCTTC.

This chain uses TRBV20-1 with TRBJ2-2, with 12 bases lining up with TRBD2. Germline values: CDR1 DFQATT, CDR2 SNEGSKA (reference sequence). The CDR3 spans 16 residues. V was clipped by 4 bases and J by 5 bases; unmatched bases: 8. The CDR3 reads CSATMLAGGRTGELFF. Here the CDR3 DNA reads TGCAGTGCTACAATGCTAGCGGGGGGGCGGACCGGGGAGCTGTTTTTT.